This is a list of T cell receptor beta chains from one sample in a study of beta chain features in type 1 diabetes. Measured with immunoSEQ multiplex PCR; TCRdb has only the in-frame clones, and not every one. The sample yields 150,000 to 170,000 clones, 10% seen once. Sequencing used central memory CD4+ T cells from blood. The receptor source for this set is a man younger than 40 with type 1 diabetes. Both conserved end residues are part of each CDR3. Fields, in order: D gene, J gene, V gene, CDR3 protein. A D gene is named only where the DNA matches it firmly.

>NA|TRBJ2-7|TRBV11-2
CASSLEGGPYEQYF
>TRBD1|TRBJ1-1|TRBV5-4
CASSFTGGKKNTEAFF
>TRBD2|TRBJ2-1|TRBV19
CASKGSSGRNEQFF
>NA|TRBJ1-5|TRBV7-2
CASSPGGSSNQPQHF
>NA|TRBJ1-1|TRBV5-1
CASSARVQNTEAFF
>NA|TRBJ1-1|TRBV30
CAWKARLINTEAFF
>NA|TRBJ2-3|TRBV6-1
CASSELSHGAADTQYF
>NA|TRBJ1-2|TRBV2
CASSVGAYGYTF
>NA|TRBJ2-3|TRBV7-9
CASSRSAFRITTDTQYF
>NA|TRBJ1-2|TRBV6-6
CASAGPDRANYGYTF